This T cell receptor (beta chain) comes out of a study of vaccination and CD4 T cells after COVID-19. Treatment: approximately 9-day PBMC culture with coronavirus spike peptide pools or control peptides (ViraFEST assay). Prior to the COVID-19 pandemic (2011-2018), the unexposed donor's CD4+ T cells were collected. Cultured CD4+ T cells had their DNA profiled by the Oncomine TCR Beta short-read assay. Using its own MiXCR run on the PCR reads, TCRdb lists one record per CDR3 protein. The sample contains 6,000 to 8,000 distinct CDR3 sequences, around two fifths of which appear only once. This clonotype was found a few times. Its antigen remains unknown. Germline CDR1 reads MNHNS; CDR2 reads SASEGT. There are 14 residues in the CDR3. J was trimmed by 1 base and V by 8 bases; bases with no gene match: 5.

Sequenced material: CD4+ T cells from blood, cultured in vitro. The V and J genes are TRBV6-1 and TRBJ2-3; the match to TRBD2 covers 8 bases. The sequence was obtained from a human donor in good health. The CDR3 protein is CASGVGLGTDTQYF. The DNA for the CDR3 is TGTGCCAGCGGGGTGGGACTAGGCACAGATACGCAGTATTTT.